This TCR beta chain was observed in a study of blood T cell repertoires in COVID-19 (TCRdb year 2020). In terms of the full investigation: The collaborator samples originated in the United States, Italy and Spain and spanned the acute and convalescent phases of COVID-19. Subjects who had been exposed to COVID-19, were actively infected with it, or had recovered from it provided the deeply sampled blood TCRbeta repertoires that made up the dataset. Where HLA class I and class II types were available, the types were taken from metadata supplied by the sample provider, not from assay-based typing. The repertoires were released in a freely available public database meant as a resource for research on the immune response to SARS-CoV-2. The sample metadata nearly always contained a de-identified subject ID, COVID-19 status, age in years and sex. The prospective study material was composed of cDNA or gDNA derived from T cells, B-cell-depleted T cells, or PBMCs. The samples were drawn from two sources: the first 160 participants of the ongoing ImmuneRACE study, and about 1,300 subjects contributed by 6 global collaborators.

TCRbeta CDR3 regions were amplified from genomic DNA by means of the immunoSEQ Assay, a bias-controlled multiplex PCR. Under the source paper's analysis protocol: The number of nucleated cells in each sample was estimated by amplification of reference gene primers within the assay. Sequence reads were collapsed and filtered to measure the absolute abundance of every unique TCRbeta CDR3 rearrangement. For each sample, productive Simpson clonality was calculated by taking the square root of Simpson's diversity index across productive rearrangements. Imported from immuneACCESS, the table was reduced by TCRdb to in-frame sequences with V and J called. These copies leave out some clones; in studies compared against another copy, an unresolved V gene accounts for under half, and the cause of the remainder is not known. The DNA gave D and trimming, while V, J and clone size come from that table. Here the sample has 100,000 to 150,000 clones; about four fifths occur a single time. The ten most abundant clones make up over 9% of the sample.

Whole blood was collected in K2EDTA tubes by collaborating institutions according to the institutions' own protocols. For TCRbeta analysis, collaborator samples were shipped as frozen whole blood, as isolated PBMCs, or as DNA extracted from either sample type. V sheds 4 bases and J sheds 7 bases, leaving 12 bases between their ends. Reading the germline V gene (reference sequence) gives CDR1 SGHNT and CDR2 YYREEE. The CDR3, cysteine through phenylalanine, is 14 amino acids long. Only the CDR3 portion is preserved as DNA: 42 bases, with reading frame beginning at the first base. The paper as a whole reports these results and caveats: How much clinical and demographic metadata was included differed by source and by participant, and the metadata was provided uncurated.

In regard to this clone: What this receptor recognizes is not known. No much larger clonotype is one base removed from it; base qualities were not supplied.

The material sequenced was peripheral blood. This chain is built from TRBV5-4 and TRBJ1-6; the D gene remains uncertain. This receptor was taken from a woman aged 60 to 75 with acute or convalescent COVID-19. The CDR3 region has the sequence CASSQQYLNSPLHF. The nucleotide sequence is TGTGCCAGCAGCCAACAGTATCTCAATTCACCCCTCCACTTT.